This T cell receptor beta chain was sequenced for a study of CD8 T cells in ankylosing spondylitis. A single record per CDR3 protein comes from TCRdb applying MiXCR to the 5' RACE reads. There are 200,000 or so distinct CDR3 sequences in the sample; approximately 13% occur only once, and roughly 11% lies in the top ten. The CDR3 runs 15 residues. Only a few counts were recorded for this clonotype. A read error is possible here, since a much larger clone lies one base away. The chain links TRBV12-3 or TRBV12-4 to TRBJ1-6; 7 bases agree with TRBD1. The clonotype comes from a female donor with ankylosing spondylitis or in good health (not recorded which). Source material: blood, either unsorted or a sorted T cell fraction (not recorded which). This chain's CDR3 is CASKSSDRLNSPLPF. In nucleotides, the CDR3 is TGTGCCAGCAAATCCTCGGACAGGCTTAATTCACCCCTCCCCTTT.